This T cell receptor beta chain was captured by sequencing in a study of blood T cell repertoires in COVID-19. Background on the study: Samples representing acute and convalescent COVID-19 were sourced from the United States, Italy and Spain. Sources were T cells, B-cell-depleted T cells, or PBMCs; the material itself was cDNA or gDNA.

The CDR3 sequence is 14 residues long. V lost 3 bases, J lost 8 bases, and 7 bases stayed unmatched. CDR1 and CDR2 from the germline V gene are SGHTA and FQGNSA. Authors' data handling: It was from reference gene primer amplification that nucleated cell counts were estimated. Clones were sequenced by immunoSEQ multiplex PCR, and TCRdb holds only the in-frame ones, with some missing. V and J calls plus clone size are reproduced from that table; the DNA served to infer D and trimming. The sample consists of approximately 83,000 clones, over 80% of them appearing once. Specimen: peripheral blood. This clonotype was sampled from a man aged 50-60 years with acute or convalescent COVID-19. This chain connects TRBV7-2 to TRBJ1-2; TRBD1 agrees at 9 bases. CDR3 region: CASSFGTGLGGYTF. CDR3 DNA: TGTGCCAGCAGCTTCGGGACAGGGCTCGGAGGCTACACCTTC. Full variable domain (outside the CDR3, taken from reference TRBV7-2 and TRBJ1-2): GAGVSQSPSNKVTEKGKDVELRCDPISGHTALYWYRQSLGQGLEFLIYFQGNSAPDKSGLPSDRFSAERTGGSVSTLTIQRTQQEDSAVYLCASSFGTGLGGYTFGSGTRLTVV.